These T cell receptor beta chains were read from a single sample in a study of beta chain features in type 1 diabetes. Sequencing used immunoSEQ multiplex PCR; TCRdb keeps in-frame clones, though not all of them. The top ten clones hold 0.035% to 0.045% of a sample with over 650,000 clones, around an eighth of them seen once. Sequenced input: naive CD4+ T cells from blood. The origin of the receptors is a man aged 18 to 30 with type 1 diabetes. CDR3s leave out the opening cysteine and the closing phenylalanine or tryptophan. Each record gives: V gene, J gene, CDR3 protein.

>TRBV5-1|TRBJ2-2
ASRGTSDVSGELF
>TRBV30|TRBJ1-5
AWDRGQNQPQH
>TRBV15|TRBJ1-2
ATSRPGGYT
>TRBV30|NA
AWSVYEDWAYEQY
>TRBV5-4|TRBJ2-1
ASSVDRGPYNEQF
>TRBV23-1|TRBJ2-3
ASSQNYRDHSTDTQY
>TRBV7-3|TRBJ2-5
ASSLRGPETQY
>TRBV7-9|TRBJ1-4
ASSFPTGKLF
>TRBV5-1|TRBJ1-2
ASSSLTGSYGYT
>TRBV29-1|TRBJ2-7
SVGLAGPPYEQY
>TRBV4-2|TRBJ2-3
ASSLTLSGTGDTDTQY
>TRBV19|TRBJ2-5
ASSIRLTIQETQY
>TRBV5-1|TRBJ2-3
ASSLVAGGPDTQY
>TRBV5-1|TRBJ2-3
ASSPSAGGPGYKDTQY
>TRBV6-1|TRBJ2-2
ANTQGNTGELF
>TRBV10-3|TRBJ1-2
AISETRTGTYYT
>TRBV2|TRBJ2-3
ASTIQGQPPDTQY
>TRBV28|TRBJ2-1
ASSSLQGASNEQF
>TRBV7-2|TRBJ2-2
ASSPGAPNTGELF
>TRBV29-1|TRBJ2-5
SAATGRGETQY
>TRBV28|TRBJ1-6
ASSLSGNFNSPLH
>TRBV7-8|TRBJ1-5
ASSLGRLTSQPQH
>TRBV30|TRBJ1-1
AWSRRLGESARNTEAF
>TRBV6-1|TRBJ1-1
ASSDGRAVSEAF
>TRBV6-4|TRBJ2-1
ASGTSGGPYNEQF
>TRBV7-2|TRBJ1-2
ASSLAPGHQGYT
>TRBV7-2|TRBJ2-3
ASRTSAHTQY
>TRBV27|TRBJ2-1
ASSSVRGGPTIYNEQF
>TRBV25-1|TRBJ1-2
ASSDLREGWGGYT
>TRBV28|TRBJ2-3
ASSPNRGEQY
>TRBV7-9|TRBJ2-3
ASSPAGVR
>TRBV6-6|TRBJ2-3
ASRPGTSGTTDTQY
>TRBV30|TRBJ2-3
AWSATGGATDTQY
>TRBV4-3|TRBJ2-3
ASSQDPAGASTDTQY
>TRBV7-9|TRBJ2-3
ASSLGDRADTQY
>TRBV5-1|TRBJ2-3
ASSSADTQY
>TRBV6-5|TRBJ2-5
ASRQREGWETQY
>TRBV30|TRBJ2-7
AWSVIVTEQY
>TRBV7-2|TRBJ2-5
ASSSRRGDFKETQY
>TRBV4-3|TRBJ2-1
ASSQAIAGGLEQF
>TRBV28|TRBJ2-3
ASSSRTSGGPPDTQY
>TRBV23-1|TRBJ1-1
ASSPAGGSGQSTEAF
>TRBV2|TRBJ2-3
ASSDDPGRPDTQY
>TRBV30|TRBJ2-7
AWAGTSGYEQY
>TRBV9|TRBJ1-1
ASSVGLKMNTEAF
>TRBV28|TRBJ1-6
ASTSNSPLH
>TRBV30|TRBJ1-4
AWSLHTGREKLF
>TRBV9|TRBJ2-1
ASSRTGPNEQF
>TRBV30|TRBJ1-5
AWSPGQSVRH
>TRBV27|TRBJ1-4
ASSSALNEKLF
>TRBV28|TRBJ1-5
ASSRTGGWEPQH